The 9 T cell receptor beta chains presented below share a single source sample, sequenced in a study of beta chain features in type 1 diabetes. Antigen specificity for these receptors is unknown. Broader study findings: The study found moderately but significantly shorter TCRB CDR3s in all four CD4+ subsets of Type 1 diabetes patients.

Expressed TCRB transcripts were sequenced, since all the RNA that had been isolated was reverse transcribed. This table comes from immunoSEQ multiplex PCR, and its TCRdb copy is limited to in-frame clones, with some not included. The sample lists some 700,000 clones; 13% were seen once. Specimen: naive CD4+ T cells from blood. These receptor sequences come from a man aged 18 to 29 with type 1 diabetes.

This rearrangement joins TRBV10-3 to TRBJ2-1; TRBD1 aligns across 9 bases. Germline V CDR1 and CDR2: ENHRY, SYGVKD. This CDR3 has 14 residues. V was pared by 4 bases and J by 6 bases, with 4 bases of the junction left unmatched. CDR3 region: CAISAGTGTNEQFF. The CDR3 DNA is TGTGCCATCAGTGCAGGGACAGGGACCAATGAGCAGTTCTTC.

This sequence joins TRBV6-6 and TRBJ1-1, with a weak D call TRBD1 (5 bases). This CDR3 is 16 amino acids long. CDR1 is MNHNY and CDR2 is SVGAGI in the germline V gene (reference sequence). The V and J ends lost 0 bases and 8 bases respectively, with 19 bases between them. As DNA, the CDR3 is TGTGCCAGCAGTTACTCTGGAAGGGACGGAGGAACAGAAGCTTTCTTT. It is translated as CASSYSGRDGGTEAFF.

This chain uses TRBV5-1 with TRBJ2-1; the D is unclear. V was pared by 3 bases and J by 7 bases, with 11 bases between. The CDR3 sequence is 13 residues long. Germline CDR1 and CDR2: SGHRS and YFSETQ. CDR3 protein: CASSSNPMNEQFF. In nucleotides, the CDR3 is TGCGCCAGCAGCTCGAATCCGATGAATGAGCAGTTCTTC.

This clone showed up just a few times. The chain's CDR3 is CSVGGYEQYF. CDR3 sequence (DNA): TGCAGTGTTGGCGGCTACGAGCAGTACTTC. The J gene is TRBJ2-7, the V gene TRBV20-1; unclear D gene. V dropped 7 bases and J dropped 3 bases, with 7 bases sitting between them. CDR1 is DFQATT, CDR2 SNEGSKA, per germline (reference sequence). The CDR3 extends over 10 amino acids.

J is TRBJ1-5 and V is TRBV7-9, with 9 positions matching TRBD1. The CDR3 spans 16 residues. Germline CDR1 and CDR2: SEHNR and FQNEAQ (reference sequence). J lost 2 bases, V lost 1 base, and 3 bases had no gene match. CDR3 amino acids: CASSLGRDRGNQPQHF. The CDR3 DNA sequence: TGTGCCAGCAGCTTAGGTCGGGACAGGGGCAATCAGCCCCAGCATTTT.

J is TRBJ2-2 and V is TRBV6-5; 7 bases fit TRBD1. From germline, CDR1 is MNHEY and CDR2 SVGAGI. V was pared by 2 bases and J by 0 bases, with 0 bases of the junction left unmatched. This CDR3 is built from 15 residues. The CDR3 sequence: CASSYRGPNTGELFF. CDR3 sequence (DNA): TGTGCCAGCAGTTACAGGGGGCCGAACACCGGGGAGCTGTTTTTT.

The chain links TRBV15 to TRBJ1-1, with D unclear. The V end lost 5 bases, the J end lost 5 bases, and 12 bases lay between the germline ends. In germline, CDR1 is LNHNV, CDR2 YYDKDF (reference sequence). This CDR3 has 13 amino acids. The CDR3 region is CATSGRRWTEAFF. The CDR3 DNA is TGTGCCACCAGCGGGAGACGATGGACTGAAGCTTTCTTT.

This clone has only a few counts. The chain couples TRBV25-1 to TRBJ1-2; a possible D gene is TRBD1 (6 bases). CDR1 and CDR2 (germline): MGHDK, SYGVNS. Trimming shortened V by 2 bases and J by 14 bases, and 9 bases separated the two germline ends. This CDR3 spans 10 amino acids. CDR3 nucleotides: TGTGCCAGCAGTGAAGAGGGGGAAACCTTC. Translation: CASSEEGETF.

The DNA for the CDR3 is TGTGCCAGCAGTGCAGAGATTAGCAATCAGCCCCAGCATTTT. This translates into CASSAEISNQPQHF. The chain has TRBV6-4 and TRBJ1-5; no clear D. Looked up from germline, CDR1 is MRHNA and CDR2 is SNTAGT. CDR3 size: 14 residues. The ends were cut back, 4 bases at V and 0 bases at J, with 7 bases in the middle.